The source of this T cell receptor (beta chain) is a study of cytomegalovirus exposure and HLA in healthy donors. Study outcomes and limitations: For cytomegalovirus status, the classifier reportedly gave diagnoses with high specificity and sensitivity. Highly shared sequence variants in one cluster were likely a sequencing artifact. With further analysis later on, most CMV-associated TCR beta chains appeared HLA-restricted.

In germline, CDR1 is MNHEY, CDR2 SVGAGI. Trimming took 11 bases from V and 6 from J; bases not matched to a gene: 8. This CDR3 spans 13 amino acids. It was with 60 Vbeta and 13 Jbeta primers that the PCR ran. Assay used: immunoSEQ multiplex PCR; TCRdb lists only in-frame clones, some missing. The table lists around 65,000 clones, less than 70% of them singletons, with roughly 2.8% in the top ten. For this clone: Its specificity is not known.

This sequence was found in a man aged 25-40 years in good health and CMV-seronegative. Sequenced: PBMCs. The chain has TRBV6-5 and TRBJ2-4; 9 nucleotides agree with TRBD1. In nucleotides, the CDR3 is TGTGCCGCCAAGGTGACAGGGGGAAACATTCAGTACTTC. Protein: CAAKVTGGNIQYF.